This T cell receptor (beta chain) was identified in a study of T cell repertoires in cytomegalovirus infection. Study details: Recently identified HLA-C-restricted CMV epitopes were among the peptides used. Through public TCR beta signatures, both CMV infection and matching HLA type were indicated.

TCRdb redid the calling of the reads with MiXCR, one entry per CDR3 protein. The sample contains approximately 100,000 distinct CDR3 sequences, around 45% of which appear only once. This CDR3 comprises 12 residues. The V gene's germline CDR1 is SGDLS and CDR2 YYNGEE. The V segment lost 3 bases and the J segment 10 bases; nucleotides outside the gene matches: 5. A remark on this clonotype: Its target is not known.

V and J are TRBV9 and TRBJ2-5, with 8 bases aligning to TRBD2. The sample in question was CD8+ T cells from cultured PBMCs, obtained from culture after CMV antigen stimulation. The sequence was obtained from a human donor in good health (CMV status not recorded). Some clones in this sample may be carry-over from other donors' samples. The CDR3 sequence: CASSAGGGDQYF. The CDR3 nucleotides read TGTGCCAGCAGCGCCGGGGGGGGGGACCAGTACTTC.